Listed below are T cell receptor beta chains from one sample, sequenced in a study of T-cell memory formation after mild COVID-19. TCRdb re-called the 5' RACE reads with MiXCR, one entry per CDR3 protein. The table lists some 120,000 distinct CDR3 sequences, about 6% of them singletons. Sequencing used PBMCs or a T cell subset sorted from them (not recorded which). These receptors were obtained from an adult woman who had mild COVID-19 (a few samples of this study predate the infection). Cell type and time point are not known. The CDR3 runs from the conserved cysteine through the conserved F or W.

V: TRBV5-8
J: TRBJ2-7
CDR3: CASSTRQGPYEQYF

V: TRBV27
J: TRBJ2-1
CDR3: CASSLERPSSYNEQFF

V: TRBV18
J: TRBJ2-2
CDR3: CASSPNLGGTGELFF

V: TRBV12-3/TRBV12-4
J: TRBJ1-5
CDR3: CASNQQGLNQPQHF

V: TRBV7-9
J: TRBJ2-7
CDR3: CASSPIGPASYEQYF

V: TRBV5-1
J: TRBJ1-3
CDR3: CASTSGGSGNTIYF

V: TRBV7-2
J: TRBJ2-7
CDR3: CASSQIRGYEQYF

V: TRBV7-4
J: TRBJ1-5
CDR3: CASSARQEEQPQHF

V: TRBV6-2/TRBV6-3
J: TRBJ1-5
CDR3: CASRGLKRDSNQPQHF

V: TRBV11-2
J: TRBJ1-2
CDR3: CASSSDRSNYGYTF

V: TRBV27
J: TRBJ2-7
CDR3: CASSLSGGPYEQYF

V: TRBV5-1
J: TRBJ1-1
CDR3: CASSLIRETEAFF

V: TRBV10-3
J: TRBJ2-3
CDR3: CAISENGDTQYF

V: TRBV28
J: TRBJ2-7
CDR3: CASSLLRVTSQPGLQTYEQYF

V: TRBV30
J: TRBJ2-1
CDR3: CAWTRGSGGHNEQFF

V: TRBV5-6
J: TRBJ2-5
CDR3: CASSHTMYF

V: TRBV2
J: TRBJ2-3
CDR3: CASILPLVRDTQYF

V: TRBV4-1
J: TRBJ1-5
CDR3: CASSLFQDRGFSNQPQHF

V: TRBV5-1
J: TRBJ2-5
CDR3: CASSFQETQYF

V: TRBV6-6
J: TRBJ1-6
CDR3: CASSPFLEPLHF

V: TRBV27
J: TRBJ2-3
CDR3: CASSPGQVVQNTDTQYF

V: TRBV6-2/TRBV6-3
J: TRBJ2-3
CDR3: CASSSDILGSRDTQYF

V: TRBV9
J: TRBJ2-2
CDR3: CASSPVSFAGELFF